These 6 T cell receptor beta chains came from one sample sequenced in a study of T cells in Graves' hyperthyroidism and ophthalmopathy. The TCR beta CDR3 regions underwent amplification using RNA transcripts as the source. HTBI primers were used for first-round RT-PCR of the TCR CDR3. TCRdb reprocessed the multiplex PCR reads with MiXCR, giving one entry per CDR3 protein. Of a few hundred thousand distinct CDR3 sequences listed, approximately 15% are singletons. Sequenced sample: blood. All receptors derive from a woman under 30 with Graves' hyperthyroidism.

There are many counts of this clonotype. The chain uses TRBV3-1 and TRBJ2-7, with 8 nucleotides matching TRBD2. The CDR3 has 14 amino acids. Germline V gives CDR1 LGHDT, CDR2 YNNKEL (reference sequence). J was trimmed by 4 bases and V by 2 bases; bases with no gene match: 4. DNA of the CDR3: TGTGCCAGCAGCCAATCGGCGGGGGGATACGAGCAGTACTTC. It codes for CASSQSAGGYEQYF.

This clonotype came up a few times. This may be a read error, as it is one base from a much larger clone. The rearrangement links TRBV29-1 to TRBJ1-1; perhaps TRBD1 as D (6 bases). Germline V gene data show CDR1 as SQVTM and CDR2 as ANQGSEA. This CDR3 contains 14 residues. The CDR3 protein is CSVEVGGGGTGAFF. CDR3 DNA sequence: TGCAGCGTTGAGGTCGGGGGCGGGGGCACTGGAGCTTTCTTT. Full variable domain (remainder filled in from reference TRBV29-1 and TRBJ1-1): SAVISQKPSRDICQRGTSLTIQCQVDSQVTMMFWYRQQPGQSLTLIATANQGSEATYESGFVIDKFPISRPNLTFSTLTVSNMSPEDSSIYLCSVEVGGGGTGAFFGQGTRLTVV.

The sample holds many counts of this clonotype. V gene TRBV25-1 combines with J gene TRBJ2-7, with D perhaps matching TRBD2 (6 bases). The CDR3 has 14 amino acids. The V end lost 5 bases, the J end lost 1 base, and 12 bases lay between the germline ends. The germline CDR1 and CDR2 sequences are MGHDK and SYGVNS. The CDR3 coding sequence is TGTGCCAGCAGTTACCGGGGACTTTCCTACGAGCAGTACTTC. Its protein product is CASSYRGLSYEQYF.

This chain uses TRBV3-1 with TRBJ2-7; D is possibly TRBD2 (5 bases). The V and J ends lost 4 bases and 6 bases respectively, with 16 bases between them. CDR3 size: 14 residues. Germline V gene lookup returns CDR1 LGHDT and CDR2 YNNKEL (reference sequence). The DNA for the CDR3 is TGTGCCAGCAGCCCCGTCGAGAGGGCCTTCGAGCAGTACTTC. Translation gives CASSPVERAFEQYF.

This clonotype was seen repeatedly, ten times or more. CDR3 sequence reads: CASSERATVNQPQHF. The CDR3 DNA is TGCGCCAGCAGTGAGCGCGCGACGGTAAATCAGCCCCAGCATTTT. The chain employs TRBV10-2 and TRBJ1-5; D gene unclear. The CDR3 has 15 amino acids. V lost 2 bases to trimming and J lost 4 bases, with 12 bases between them. Germline CDR1 and CDR2: WSHSY and SAAADI.

This clonotype appeared many times. The chain carries TRBV13 and TRBJ2-3, with 16 bases lining up with TRBD2. V was clipped by 4 bases and J by 1 base; unmatched bases: 8. The germline V gene encodes CDR1 PRHDT and CDR2 FYEKMQ (reference sequence). The CDR3 contains 19 residues. Here the CDR3 reads CASSSEGLAGGPGTDTQYF. CDR3 DNA sequence: TGTGCCAGCAGCTCAGAGGGACTAGCGGGAGGGCCCGGCACAGATACGCAGTATTTT.